Below are 8 T cell receptor beta chains sequenced from a single sample in a study of T-cell reconstitution after alpha-beta-depleted transplantation in children. For TCRbeta, the library was prepared with unique molecular identifiers. TCRdb re-called the PCR reads through MiXCR, storing one row per CDR3 protein. The top ten clones hold around 50% of a sample with thousands of distinct CDR3 sequences, approximately 8.2% of them seen once. This material consisted of PBMCs, mostly from graft donor cells, taken 180 days after TCRalphabeta/CD19-depleted stem cell transplant. The receptor source for this set is a male patient between 2 and 15 years old who had a stem cell transplant for acute lymphoblastic leukemia, so the T cells may come from the graft donor.

This clonotype was seen many times. The V and J genes are TRBV18 and TRBJ1-3; 7 nucleotides align to TRBD1. CDR3 length: 18 residues. Germline V CDR1 and CDR2: KGHSH, LQKENI. The V gene end was trimmed by 3 bases and the J gene end by 0 bases; junction bases not matched to a gene: 11. The CDR3 protein is CASSPLTPGTVSGNTIYF. CDR3 nucleotide sequence: TGTGCCAGCTCACCTCTGACGCCCGGGACAGTCTCTGGAAACACCATATATTTT. Full variable domain (remainder filled in from reference TRBV18 and TRBJ1-3): NAGVMQNPRHLVRRRGQEARLRCSPMKGHSHVYWYRQLPEEGLKFMVYLQKENIIDESGMPKERFSAEFPKEGPSILRIQQVVRGDSAAYFCASSPLTPGTVSGNTIYFGEGSWLTVV.

This clonotype was counted ten times or more. This rearrangement joins TRBV7-2 to TRBJ1-4, with D perhaps TRBD1 (6 bases). The CDR3 is made up of 15 amino acids. V was trimmed by 6 bases and J by 3 bases, leaving 14 bases between them. Germline CDR1 and CDR2: SGHTA and FQGNSA. This CDR3 is CASRGQGRPNEKLFF. CDR3 in DNA: TGTGCCAGCAGAGGGCAGGGGCGCCCTAATGAAAAACTGTTTTTT.

V and J are TRBV30 and TRBJ2-3; the D is unclear. Per germline, CDR1 GTSNPN and CDR2 SVGIG (reference sequence). Trimming took 2 bases from V and 8 from J, leaving 8 bases between them. The CDR3 length is 11 residues. The CDR3 region has the DNA TGTGCCTGGAGTACCCCGGCTACGCAGTATTTT. Amino acids: CAWSTPATQYF.

This clonotype showed up many times. The CDR3 sequence: CASNPSGRAYNEQFF. The DNA for the CDR3 is TGTGCCAGCAACCCAAGCGGGAGGGCCTACAATGAGCAGTTCTTC. V and J are TRBV7-9 and TRBJ2-1; 10 nucleotides match TRBD2. J was trimmed by 2 bases and V by 7 bases; bases with no gene match: 5. This CDR3 has 15 residues. The germline V gene has CDR1 SEHNR and CDR2 FQNEAQ (reference sequence).

This clonotype appeared many times. This sequence joins TRBV5-6 and TRBJ2-7; the match to TRBD2 covers 10 bases. The germline V gene has CDR1 SGHDT and CDR2 YYEEEE. The CDR3 sequence is 16 residues long. With V trimmed by 4 bases and J by 0 bases, 7 bases remained unmatched. The CDR3 reads CASSRRTSGYSYEQYF. The DNA for the CDR3 is TGTGCCAGCAGCAGGAGGACTAGCGGTTACTCCTACGAGCAGTACTTC.

This clonotype is medium-sized (0.01 to 0.1%) in the sample. The V call is TRBV5-1, the J call TRBJ2-3, with D perhaps TRBD2 (6 bases). The CDR3 consists of 20 residues. Trimming pared 1 base from V and 2 bases from J, leaving 26 bases between. Per the germline V gene, CDR1 is SGHRS and CDR2 is YFSETQ. This CDR3 reads CASSLWSLHSTGENTDTQYF. In DNA form, the CDR3 reads TGCGCCAGCAGCTTGTGGAGTCTTCATAGTACGGGAGAAAACACAGATACGCAGTATTTT.

This clonotype rates as medium-sized. This chain uses TRBV7-9 with TRBJ1-1; D might be TRBD1 (5 bases). Trimming left V 6 bases short and J 1 base short, with 12 bases between. The germline V gene encodes CDR1 SEHNR and CDR2 FQNEAQ (reference sequence). The CDR3 is made up of 14 amino acids. The CDR3 reads CASSPHGANTEAFF. In DNA form, the CDR3 reads TGTGCCAGCAGTCCGCACGGGGCGAACACTGAAGCTTTCTTT.

This clonotype is medium-sized by share. DNA for the CDR3: TGTGCCAGCAGCCCCCAAGGATGGGGGAGTGCTCGGTGGGAGACCCAGTACTTC. Translating it yields CASSPQGWGSARWETQYF. The chain joins TRBV3-1 to TRBJ2-5; D may be TRBD1 or TRBD2 (5 bases each). Germline V gene data show CDR1 as LGHDT and CDR2 as YNNKEL (reference sequence). The CDR3 loop spans 18 amino acids. Trimming took off 4 bases at V and 5 bases at J, with 26 bases between the two ends.